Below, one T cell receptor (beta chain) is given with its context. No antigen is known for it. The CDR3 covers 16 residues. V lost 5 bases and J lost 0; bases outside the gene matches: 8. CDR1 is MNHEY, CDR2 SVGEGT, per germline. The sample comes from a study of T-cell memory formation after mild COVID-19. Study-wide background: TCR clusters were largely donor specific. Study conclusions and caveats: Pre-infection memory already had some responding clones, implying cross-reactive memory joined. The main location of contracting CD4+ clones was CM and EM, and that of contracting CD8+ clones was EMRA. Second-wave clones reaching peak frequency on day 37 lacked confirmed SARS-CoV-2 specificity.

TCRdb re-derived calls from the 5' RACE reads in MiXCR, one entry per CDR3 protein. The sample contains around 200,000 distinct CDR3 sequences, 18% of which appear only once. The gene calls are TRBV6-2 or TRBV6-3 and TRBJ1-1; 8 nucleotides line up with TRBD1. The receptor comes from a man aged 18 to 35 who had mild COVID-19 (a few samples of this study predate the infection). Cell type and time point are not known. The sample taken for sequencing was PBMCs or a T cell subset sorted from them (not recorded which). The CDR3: CASSKGTGIMNTEAFF. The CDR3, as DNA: TGTGCCAGCAGTAAAGGGACAGGAATTATGAACACTGAAGCTTTCTTT.